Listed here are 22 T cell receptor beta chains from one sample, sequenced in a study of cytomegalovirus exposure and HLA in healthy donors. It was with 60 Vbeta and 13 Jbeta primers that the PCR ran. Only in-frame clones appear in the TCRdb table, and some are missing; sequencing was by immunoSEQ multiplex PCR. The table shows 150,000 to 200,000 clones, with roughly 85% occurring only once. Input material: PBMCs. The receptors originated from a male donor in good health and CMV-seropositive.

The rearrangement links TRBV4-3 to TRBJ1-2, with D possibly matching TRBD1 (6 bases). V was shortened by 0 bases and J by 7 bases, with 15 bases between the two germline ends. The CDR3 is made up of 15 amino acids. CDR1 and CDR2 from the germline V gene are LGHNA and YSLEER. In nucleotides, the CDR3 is TGCGCCAGCAGCCAAGATCTTCAGGGGCAGGGTGGCTACACCTTC. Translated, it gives CASSQDLQGQGGYTF.

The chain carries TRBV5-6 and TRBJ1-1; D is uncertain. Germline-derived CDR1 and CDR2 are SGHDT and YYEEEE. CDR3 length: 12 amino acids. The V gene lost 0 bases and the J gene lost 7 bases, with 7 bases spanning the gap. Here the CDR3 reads CASSLAGIEAFF. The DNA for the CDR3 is TGTGCCAGCAGCTTGGCCGGGATTGAAGCTTTCTTT.

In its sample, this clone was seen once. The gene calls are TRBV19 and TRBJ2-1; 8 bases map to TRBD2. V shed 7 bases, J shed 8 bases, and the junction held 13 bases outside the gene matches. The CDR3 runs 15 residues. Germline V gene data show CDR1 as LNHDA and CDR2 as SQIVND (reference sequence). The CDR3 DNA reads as TGTGCCAGTATGATGTACCGGGGGGGCACCTATGAGCAGTTCTTC. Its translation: CASMMYRGGTYEQFF.

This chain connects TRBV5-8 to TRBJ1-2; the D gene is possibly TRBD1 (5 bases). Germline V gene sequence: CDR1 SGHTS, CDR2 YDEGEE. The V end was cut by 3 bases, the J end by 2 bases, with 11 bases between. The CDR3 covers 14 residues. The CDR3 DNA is TGTGCCAGCAGCTGGAATTACAGGAACTATGGCTACACCTTC. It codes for CASSWNYRNYGYTF.

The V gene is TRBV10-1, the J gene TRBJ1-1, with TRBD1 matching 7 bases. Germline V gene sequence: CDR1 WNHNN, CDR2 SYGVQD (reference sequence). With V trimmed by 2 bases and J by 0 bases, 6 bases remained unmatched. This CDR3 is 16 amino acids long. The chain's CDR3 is CASSEDRAPMNTEAFF. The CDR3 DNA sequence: TGCGCCAGCAGTGAGGACAGGGCGCCGATGAACACTGAAGCTTTCTTT.

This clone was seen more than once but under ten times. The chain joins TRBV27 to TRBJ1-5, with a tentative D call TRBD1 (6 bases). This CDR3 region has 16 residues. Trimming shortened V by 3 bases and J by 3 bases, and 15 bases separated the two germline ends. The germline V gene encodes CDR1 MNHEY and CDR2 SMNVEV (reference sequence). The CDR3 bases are TGTGCCAGCAGTTTTTCGGGGGGCCTGATCAATCAGCCCCAGCATTTT. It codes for CASSFSGGLINQPQHF.

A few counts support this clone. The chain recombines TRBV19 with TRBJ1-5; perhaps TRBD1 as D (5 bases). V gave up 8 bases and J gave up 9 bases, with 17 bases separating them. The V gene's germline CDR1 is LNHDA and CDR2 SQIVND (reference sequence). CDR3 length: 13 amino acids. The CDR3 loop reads CASVAGMGRPQHF. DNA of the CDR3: TGTGCCAGTGTCGCCGGAATGGGGCGGCCCCAGCATTTT.

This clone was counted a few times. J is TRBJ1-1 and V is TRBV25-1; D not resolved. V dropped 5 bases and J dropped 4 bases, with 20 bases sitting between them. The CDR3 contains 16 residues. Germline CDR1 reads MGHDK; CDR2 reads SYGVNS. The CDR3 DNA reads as TGTGCCAGCAGTCCCCCTCTCCGGCGGGAGGGCACTGAAGCTTTCTTT. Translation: CASSPPLRREGTEAFF.

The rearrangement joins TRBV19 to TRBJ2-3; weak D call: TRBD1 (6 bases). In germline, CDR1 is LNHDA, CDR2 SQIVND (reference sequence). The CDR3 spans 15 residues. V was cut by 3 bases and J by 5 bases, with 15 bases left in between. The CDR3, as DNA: TGTGCCAGTAGTATTACCGGGACACCAAGAGATACGCAGTATTTT. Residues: CASSITGTPRDTQYF. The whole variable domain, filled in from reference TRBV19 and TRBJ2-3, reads DGGITQSPKYLFRKEGQNVTLSCEQNLNHDAMYWYRQDPGQGLRLIYYSQIVNDFQKGDIAEGYSVSREKKESFPLTVTSAQKNPTAFYLCASSITGTPRDTQYFGPGTRLTVL.

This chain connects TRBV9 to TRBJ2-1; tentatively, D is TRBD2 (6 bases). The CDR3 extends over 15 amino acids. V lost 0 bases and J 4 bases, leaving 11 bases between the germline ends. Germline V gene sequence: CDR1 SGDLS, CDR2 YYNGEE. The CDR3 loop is CASSVATSQYNEQFF. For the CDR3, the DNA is TGTGCCAGCAGCGTAGCAACTAGCCAGTACAATGAGCAGTTCTTC.

The chain's CDR3 is CASSSGTSQETQYF. The CDR3 nucleotides are TGTGCCAGCAGCTCCGGGACTAGCCAAGAGACCCAGTACTTC. The chain has TRBV11-3 and TRBJ2-5; 8 bases align to TRBD2. The CDR3 is 14 residues long. The germline V gene encodes CDR1 SGHNT and CDR2 YENEEA. With V trimmed by 4 bases and J by 1 base, 2 bases remained unmatched.

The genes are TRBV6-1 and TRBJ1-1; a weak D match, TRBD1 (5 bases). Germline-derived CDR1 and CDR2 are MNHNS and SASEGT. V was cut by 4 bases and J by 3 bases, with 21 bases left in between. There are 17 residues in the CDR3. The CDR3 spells CASSAWQGPRLDTEAFF. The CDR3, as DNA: TGTGCCAGCAGTGCCTGGCAGGGTCCCCGCCTGGACACTGAAGCTTTCTTT.

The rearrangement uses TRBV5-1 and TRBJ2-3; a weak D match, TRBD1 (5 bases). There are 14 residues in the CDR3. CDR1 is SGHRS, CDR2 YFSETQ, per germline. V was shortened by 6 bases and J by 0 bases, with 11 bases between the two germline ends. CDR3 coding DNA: TGCGCCAGCACCTCGGCAGGGAGCACAGATACGCAGTATTTT. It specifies CASTSAGSTDTQYF. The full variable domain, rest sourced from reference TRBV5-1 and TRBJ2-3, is KAGVTQTPRYLIKTRGQQVTLSCSPISGHRSVSWYQQTPGQGLQFLFEYFSETQRNKGNFPGRFSGRQFSNSRSEMNVSTLELGDSALYLCASTSAGSTDTQYFGPGTRLTVL.

The CDR3 DNA follows: TGTGCCAGCCTTAACAGGGGGCTTGACGAGCAGTACTTC. Translated: CASLNRGLDEQYF. The rearrangement links TRBV28 to TRBJ2-7; 9 bases are a match to TRBD1. The CDR3 has 13 residues. CDR1 and CDR2 (germline): MDHEN, SYDVKM. With 8 bases clipped from V and 5 bases from J, the junction kept 7 bases outside the gene matches.

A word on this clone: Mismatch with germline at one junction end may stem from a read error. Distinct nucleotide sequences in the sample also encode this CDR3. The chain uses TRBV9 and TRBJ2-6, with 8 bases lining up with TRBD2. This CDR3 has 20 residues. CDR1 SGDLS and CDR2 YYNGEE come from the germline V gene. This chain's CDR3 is CASSPRGSGETFSGANGLTF. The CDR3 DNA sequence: TGTGCCAGCAGCCCCAGGGGTAGCGGGGAAACTTTCTCTGGAGCCAACGGCCTGACTTTC.

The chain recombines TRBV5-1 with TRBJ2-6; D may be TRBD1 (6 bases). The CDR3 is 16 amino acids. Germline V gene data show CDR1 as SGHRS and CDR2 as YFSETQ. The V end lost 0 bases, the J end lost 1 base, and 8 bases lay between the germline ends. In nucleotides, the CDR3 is TGCGCCAGCAGCTTGGGACAGGTTTCTGGGGCCAACGTCCTGACTTTC. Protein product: CASSLGQVSGANVLTF. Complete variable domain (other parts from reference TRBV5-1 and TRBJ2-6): KAGVTQTPRYLIKTRGQQVTLSCSPISGHRSVSWYQQTPGQGLQFLFEYFSETQRNKGNFPGRFSGRQFSNSRSEMNVSTLELGDSALYLCASSLGQVSGANVLTFGAGSRLTVL.

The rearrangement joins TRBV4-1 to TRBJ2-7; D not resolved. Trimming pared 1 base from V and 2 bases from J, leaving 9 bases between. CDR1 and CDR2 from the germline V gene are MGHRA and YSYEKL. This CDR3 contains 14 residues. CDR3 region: CASSQGPHTYEQYF. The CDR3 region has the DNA TGCGCCAGCAGCCAAGGGCCCCATACCTACGAGCAGTACTTC.

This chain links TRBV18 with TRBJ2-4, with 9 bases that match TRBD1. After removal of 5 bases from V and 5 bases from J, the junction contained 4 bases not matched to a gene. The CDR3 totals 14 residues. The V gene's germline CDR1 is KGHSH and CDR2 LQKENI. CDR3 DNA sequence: TGTGCCAGCTCAGACAGGGGGTCCCAAAACATTCAGTACTTC. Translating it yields CASSDRGSQNIQYF. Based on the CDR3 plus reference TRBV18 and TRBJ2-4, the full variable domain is NAGVMQNPRHLVRRRGQEARLRCSPMKGHSHVYWYRQLPEEGLKFMVYLQKENIIDESGMPKERFSAEFPKEGPSILRIQQVVRGDSAAYFCASSDRGSQNIQYFGAGTRLSVL.

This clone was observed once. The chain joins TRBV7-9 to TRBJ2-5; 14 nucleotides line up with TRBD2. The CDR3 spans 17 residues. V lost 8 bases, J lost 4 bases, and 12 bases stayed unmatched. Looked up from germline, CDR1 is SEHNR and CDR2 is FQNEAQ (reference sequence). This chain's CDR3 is CASGPYGLAGGGETQYF. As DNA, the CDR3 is TGTGCCAGCGGGCCCTACGGACTAGCGGGAGGTGGAGAGACCCAGTACTTC.

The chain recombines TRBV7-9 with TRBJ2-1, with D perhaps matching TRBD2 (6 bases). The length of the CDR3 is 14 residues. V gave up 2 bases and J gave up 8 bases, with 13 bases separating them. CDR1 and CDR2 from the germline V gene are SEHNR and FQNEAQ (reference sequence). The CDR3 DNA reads TGTGCCAGCAGCTTAAACGGGAGAGATGATGAGCAGTTCTTC. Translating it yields CASSLNGRDDEQFF.

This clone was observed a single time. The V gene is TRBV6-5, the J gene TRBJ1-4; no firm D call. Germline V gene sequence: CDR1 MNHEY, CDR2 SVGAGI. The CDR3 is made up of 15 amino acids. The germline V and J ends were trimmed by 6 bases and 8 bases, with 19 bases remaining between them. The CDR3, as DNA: TGTGCCAGCAGGAGATCCCGGTGGTCGGGGGAAAAACTGTTTTTT. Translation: CASRRSRWSGEKLFF.

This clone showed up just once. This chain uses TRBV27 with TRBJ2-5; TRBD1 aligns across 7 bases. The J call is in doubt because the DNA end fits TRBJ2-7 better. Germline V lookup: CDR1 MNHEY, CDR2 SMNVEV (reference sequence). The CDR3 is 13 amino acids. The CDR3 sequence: CASRPKGAYEQYF. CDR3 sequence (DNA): TGTGCCAGCCGTCCGAAGGGGGCGTACGAGCAGTACTTC.